Below are 24 T cell receptor beta chains sequenced from a single sample in a study of shared clonotypes between healthy human individuals. Profiling relied on immunoSEQ multiplex PCR, and the TCRdb table lists in-frame clones only, not all of them. The sample lists about 2.3 million clones; just under 95% were seen once. The sequencing input was naive CD4+ T cells from PBMCs. Documented subset: CD45RA+ positively selected. The receptors were gathered from a man aged 18 to 35 in good health. Some clones in this sample may be carry-over from other donors' samples.

This clone came up a few times. The V gene is TRBV30, the J gene TRBJ1-5; D ambiguous. This CDR3 region has 14 residues. V was clipped by 2 bases and J by 7 bases, with 15 bases between them. The germline V gene encodes CDR1 GTSNPN and CDR2 SVGIG (reference sequence). The CDR3 bases are TGTGCCTGGAGTACCCTTCACACCGACCAGCCCCAGCATTTT. Translated, it gives CAWSTLHTDQPQHF.

For this clone: The same CDR3 also results from other DNA sequences found in this sample. J is TRBJ2-3 and V is TRBV9; no firm D call. V dropped 0 bases and J dropped 3 bases, with 8 bases sitting between them. The germline gives CDR1 SGDLS, CDR2 YYNGEE. This CDR3 is 14 amino acids long. CDR3 sequence (DNA): TGTGCCAGCAGCGTAGGCCGGCCAACAGATACGCAGTATTTT. The encoded protein is CASSVGRPTDTQYF. Full variable domain (outside the CDR3, taken from reference TRBV9 and TRBJ2-3): DSGVTQTPKHLITATGQRVTLRCSPRSGDLSVYWYQQSLDQGLQFLIQYYNGEERAKGNILERFSAQQFPDLHSELNLSSLELGDSALYFCASSVGRPTDTQYFGPGTRLTVL.

This chain links TRBV6-1 with TRBJ1-3; no firm D call. V was cut by 1 base and J by 1 base, with 8 bases left in between. The CDR3 sequence is 15 residues long. Germline assignment: CDR1 MNHNS and CDR2 SASEGT. CDR3 amino acids: CASSEGPVSGNTIYF. The CDR3 nucleotides are TGTGCCAGCAGTGAAGGACCTGTGTCTGGAAACACCATATATTTT.

The J gene is TRBJ1-4, the V gene TRBV28; 9 nucleotides align to TRBD1. Germline V gives CDR1 MDHEN, CDR2 SYDVKM. This CDR3 has 16 amino acids. Trimming cost V 4 bases and J 5 bases; bases outside gene matches: 8. The CDR3 loop is CASSSLWTGANEKLFF. In DNA form, the CDR3 reads TGTGCCAGCAGTTCCTTGTGGACAGGGGCAAATGAAAAACTGTTTTTT.

V is TRBV4-2 and J is TRBJ1-3; D remains unclear. CDR3 size: 17 residues. Trimming removed 0 bases at V and 0 bases at J, with 12 bases between. The germline gives CDR1 LGHNA, CDR2 YNFKEQ. The CDR3 DNA reads TGTGCCAGCAGCCAAGAACCGACCTGGTACTCTGGAAACACCATATATTTT. Translation gives CASSQEPTWYSGNTIYF.

V gene TRBV30 combines with J gene TRBJ1-4; D remains ambiguous. Per germline, CDR1 GTSNPN and CDR2 SVGIG (reference sequence). Trimming took 5 bases from V and 10 from J, leaving 8 bases between them. This CDR3 is 10 amino acids long. CDR3 region: CAWGEGKLFF. The CDR3 DNA reads as TGTGCCTGGGGGGAGGGAAAACTGTTTTTT.

This clone was seen a few times. The chain carries TRBV4-1 and TRBJ1-3, with TRBD1 matching 9 bases. The CDR3 sequence is 15 residues long. Germline V lookup: CDR1 MGHRA, CDR2 YSYEKL. Trimming cost V 4 bases and J 6 bases; bases outside gene matches: 7. In nucleotides, the CDR3 is TGCGCCAGCAGCCCCGTGGGACAGGGACTAAACACCATATATTTT. Translation: CASSPVGQGLNTIYF.

CDR3 nucleotide sequence: TGTGCCAGCAGCTCCTACCCCTCGGGGATGAGCTCTGGAAACACCATATATTTT. It is translated as CASSSYPSGMSSGNTIYF. The chain carries TRBV7-6 and TRBJ1-3; D remains unclear. The V gene's germline CDR1 is SGHVS and CDR2 FNYEAQ. The germline V and J ends were trimmed by 4 bases and 0 bases, with 19 bases remaining between them. The CDR3 is 18 residues long.

The rearrangement links TRBV18 to TRBJ2-7; no firm D call. The germline CDR1 and CDR2 sequences are KGHSH and LQKENI. Trimming took 3 bases from V and 6 from J, leaving 15 bases between them. The CDR3 spans 14 residues. CDR3 DNA: TGTGCCAGCTCACCGCCTTCCGAGAAGGGCGAGCAGTACTTC. As protein: CASSPPSEKGEQYF.

V is TRBV5-8 and J is TRBJ1-3; unclear D gene. Germline CDR1 and CDR2: SGHTS and YDEGEE. Trimming took off 2 bases at V and 0 bases at J, with 9 bases between the two ends. This CDR3 comprises 15 residues. Here the CDR3 DNA reads TGTGCCAGCAGCTTAGGCTGGAGCTCTGGAAACACCATATATTTT. Its protein is CASSLGWSSGNTIYF.

The chain carries TRBV7-2 and TRBJ2-1; D unclear. The V gene lost 5 bases and the J gene lost 2 bases, with 10 bases spanning the gap. From germline, CDR1 is SGHTA and CDR2 FQGNSA. This CDR3 spans 14 amino acids. This CDR3 reads CASSTYTTYNEQFF. CDR3 bases: TGTGCCAGCAGCACTTATACAACCTACAATGAGCAGTTCTTC. The whole variable domain, filled in from reference TRBV7-2 and TRBJ2-1, reads GAGVSQSPSNKVTEKGKDVELRCDPISGHTALYWYRQSLGQGLEFLIYFQGNSAPDKSGLPSDRFSAERTGGSVSTLTIQRTQQEDSAVYLCASSTYTTYNEQFFGPGTRLTVL.

The V and J genes are TRBV14 and TRBJ1-3; D not certain. Per the germline V gene, CDR1 is SGHDN and CDR2 is FVKESK. V was trimmed by 1 base and J by 3 bases, leaving 10 bases between them. CDR3 length: 15 residues. The CDR3 spells CASSQGGRHGNTIYF. The CDR3, as DNA: TGTGCCAGCAGCCAAGGAGGTAGACATGGAAACACCATATATTTT.

J is TRBJ1-3 and V is TRBV2, with D unclear. Germline V gene data show CDR1 as SNHLY and CDR2 as FYNNEI. Trimming pared 1 base from V and 0 bases from J, leaving 4 bases between. This CDR3 contains 14 residues. This chain's CDR3 is CASSEDGSGNTIYF. CDR3 in DNA: TGTGCCAGCAGTGAAGACGGCTCTGGAAACACCATATATTTT.

Worth noting for this clone: The sample carries other DNA sequences with the same CDR3. The genes are TRBV19 and TRBJ2-3, with 9 bases matching TRBD2. The CDR3 extends over 13 amino acids. The V and J ends lost 9 bases and 3 bases, in that order; junction bases with no gene match: 4. The germline CDR1 and CDR2 sequences are LNHDA and SQIVND (reference sequence). The CDR3 DNA reads as TGTGCCAGCTCTAGCGGGGCAACAGATACGCAGTATTTT. It is translated as CASSSGATDTQYF.

The chain uses TRBV5-6 and TRBJ2-1; D perhaps matches TRBD2 (5 bases). This CDR3 region has 14 residues. The V end lost 4 bases, the J end lost 8 bases, and 16 bases lay between the germline ends. CDR1 SGHDT and CDR2 YYEEEE come from the germline V gene. CDR3 in DNA: TGTGCCAGCAGCCAGACCTCTGAGGGCCATGAGCAGTTCTTC. The encoded protein is CASSQTSEGHEQFF.

The V call is TRBV28, the J call TRBJ2-7, with 7 bases matching TRBD2. The CDR3 runs to 14 residues. Germline loops: CDR1 MDHEN, CDR2 SYDVKM. Trimming removed 6 bases from V and 2 bases from J; junction bases left unmatched: 7. CDR3 protein: CASRGERDPYEQYF. The CDR3 coding sequence is TGTGCCAGCAGAGGGGAGCGGGACCCCTACGAGCAGTACTTC.

This chain joins TRBV11-2 and TRBJ2-1; a possible D gene is TRBD2 (7 bases). V dropped 8 bases and J dropped 0 bases, with 14 bases sitting between them. The CDR3 length is 15 residues. Germline lookup yields CDR1 SGHAT and CDR2 FQNNGV. CDR3: CASEGGRSSYNEQFF. The CDR3 DNA is TGTGCCAGCGAGGGGGGGAGGAGCTCCTACAATGAGCAGTTCTTC.

The J gene is TRBJ2-6, the V gene TRBV5-4; 14 bases match TRBD2. The J segment lost 3 bases and the V segment lost 4 bases, leaving 6 bases of the junction unmatched. CDR1 is SGHNT and CDR2 is YYREEE in the germline V gene (reference sequence). The CDR3 runs 18 residues. Here the CDR3 DNA reads TGTGCCAGCAGCCAGGGACTAGCGGGAGTAGGTGGGGCCAACGTCCTGACTTTC. Translating gives CASSQGLAGVGGANVLTF.

Notes on this clone: Other DNA sequences in the sample encode the same CDR3. The V call is TRBV5-1, the J call TRBJ1-2; D remains ambiguous. The CDR3 contains 14 residues. Looked up from germline, CDR1 is SGHRS and CDR2 is YFSETQ. The V gene lost 0 bases and the J gene lost 2 bases, with 8 bases spanning the gap. This CDR3 is CASSLGQRNYGYTF. CDR3 nucleotides: TGCGCCAGCAGCTTGGGGCAAAGGAACTATGGCTACACCTTC.

About this clone itself: This specimen includes other DNA sequences encoding the same CDR3. The rearrangement links TRBV28 to TRBJ1-2, with TRBD1 as a possible D gene (5 bases). The CDR3 is 12 residues long. CDR1 and CDR2 from the germline V gene are MDHEN and SYDVKM. V dropped 2 bases and J dropped 8 bases, with 9 bases sitting between them. The CDR3 DNA is TGTGCCAGCAGTTTAGGAACAGGCGGCTACACCTTC. Its protein is CASSLGTGGYTF.

This chain links TRBV21-1 with TRBJ2-1; the table's D call of TRBD2 was not tested on the DNA. TRBV21-1 is a recognized pseudogene. The CDR3 totals 18 residues. The CDR3 protein is CASSPGGAEKRGYNEQFF. The CDR3 DNA follows: TGTGCCAGCAGCCCCGGTGGAGCGGAAAAACGTGGGTACAATGAGCAGTTCTTC.

The genes are TRBV18 and TRBJ1-5, with D perhaps matching TRBD1 (5 bases). This CDR3 has 14 amino acids. Germline-derived CDR1 and CDR2 are KGHSH and LQKENI. Trimming removed 2 bases at V and 6 bases at J, with 11 bases between. Written as DNA, the CDR3 is TGTGCCAGCTCACCAGGGGGGGAGTTTCAGCCCCAGCATTTT. Its protein product is CASSPGGEFQPQHF.

Worth noting for this clone: This CDR3 is also generated by other DNA sequences in the sample. V is TRBV5-1 and J is TRBJ2-5; a weak D match, TRBD2 (5 bases). Looked up from germline, CDR1 is SGHRS and CDR2 is YFSETQ. CDR3 length: 14 residues. Trimming cost V 0 bases and J 4 bases, with 10 bases left between them. The CDR3 spells CASSLGGPGETQYF. Written as DNA, the CDR3 is TGCGCCAGCAGCTTGGGAGGGCCTGGAGAGACCCAGTACTTC. Using reference TRBV5-1 and TRBJ2-5 for the parts outside the CDR3, the full variable domain is KAGVTQTPRYLIKTRGQQVTLSCSPISGHRSVSWYQQTPGQGLQFLFEYFSETQRNKGNFPGRFSGRQFSNSRSEMNVSTLELGDSALYLCASSLGGPGETQYFGPGTRLLVL.

This clone was picked up one time. The chain joins TRBV28 to TRBJ2-7, with TRBD1 matching over 8 bases. CDR1 is MDHEN, CDR2 SYDVKM, per germline. V trimming: 2 bases; J trimming: 9 bases; junction bases outside the gene matches: 15. This CDR3 is 16 amino acids long. CDR3 bases: TGTGCCAGCAGTTTAGCGACGAGAGAGACAGGGGCCCCGCAGTACTTC. It translates to CASSLATRETGAPQYF.